The 21 T cell receptor beta chains below come from one sample, sequenced in a study of T-cell memory formation after mild COVID-19. One entry per CDR3 protein results from TCRdb running MiXCR on the 5' RACE reads. The sample records around 320,000 distinct CDR3 sequences, more than 13% being singletons. Sequencing was done on a sample of PBMCs or a T cell subset sorted from them (not recorded which). All receptors derive from a man younger than 35 who had mild COVID-19 (a few samples of this study predate the infection). Cell type and time point are not known.

This clonotype was seen only a few times. This chain joins TRBV3-1 and TRBJ2-1; D gene unclear. Germline values: CDR1 LGHDT, CDR2 YNNKEL (reference sequence). V was shortened by 8 bases and J by 7 bases, with 12 bases between the two germline ends. The CDR3 has 12 amino acids. CDR3 loop: CASRAAPNEQFF. CDR3 coding DNA: TGTGCCAGCCGGGCCGCCCCTAATGAGCAGTTCTTC.

The J gene is TRBJ1-2, the V gene TRBV6-6; D unclear. V was pared by 7 bases and J by 4 bases, with 10 bases between. There are 12 residues in the CDR3. Germline V gene lookup returns CDR1 MNHNY and CDR2 SVGAGI (reference sequence). The CDR3 DNA reads as TGTGCCAGCAAAAGGGAGGCCTATGGCTACACCTTC. It encodes CASKREAYGYTF.

The chain links TRBV7-9 to TRBJ2-5; 15 bases match TRBD2. CDR3 length: 19 residues. Germline CDR1 and CDR2: SEHNR and FQNEAQ (reference sequence). V shed 5 bases and J 1 base; nucleotides not matched to a gene: 11. CDR3 bases: TGTGCCAGCAGCCGGACTAGCGGGGGGGCCAACGGGCCCCAAGAGACCCAGTACTTC. This translates into CASSRTSGGANGPQETQYF.

This clonotype came up a few times. This may be a read error, as it is one base from a much larger clone. The chain couples TRBV6-1 to TRBJ2-7; TRBD1 aligns across 7 bases. Per the germline V gene, CDR1 is MNHNS and CDR2 is SASEGT. After removal of 5 bases from V and 3 bases from J, the junction contained 4 bases not matched to a gene. The CDR3 covers 13 residues. The CDR3 DNA follows: TGTGCCAGCAGTTGGGCAGGGGGCTACGAGCAGTACTTC. Protein product: CASSWAGGYEQYF.

In its sample, this clonotype was seen many times. The V gene is TRBV7-3, the J gene TRBJ2-2, with TRBD2 matching 7 bases. The ends lost 5 bases at V and 6 bases at J; junction bases unmatched: 6. Germline V gene lookup returns CDR1 SGHTA and CDR2 FQGTGA. CDR3 length: 14 residues. Here the CDR3 reads CASSPQAGPGELFF. In DNA form, the CDR3 reads TGTGCCAGCAGCCCCCAAGCGGGACCCGGGGAGCTGTTTTTT.

CDR3 nucleotide sequence: TGTGCCAGTTCCTATACAGGGTTTGGGGGGGAGCTGTTTTTT. This gives the protein CASSYTGFGGELFF. The chain uses TRBV12-3 or TRBV12-4 and TRBJ2-2; tentatively, D is TRBD1 (6 bases). V shed 9 bases and J shed 8 bases, with 19 bases lying between them. This CDR3 is 14 amino acids long.

This chain uses TRBV11-2 with TRBJ2-1; maybe TRBD1 (6 bases). V was clipped by 1 base and J by 7 bases, with 17 bases between them. The CDR3 totals 16 residues. Germline CDR1 is SGHAT and CDR2 is FQNNGV. Here the CDR3 DNA reads TGTGCCAGCAGCTTAGCCCGAACCCGGGACACTAATGAGCAGTTCTTC. It specifies CASSLARTRDTNEQFF.

The rearrangement links TRBV7-3 to TRBJ2-3; D is unresolved. The CDR3 is made up of 14 amino acids. In germline, CDR1 is SGHTA, CDR2 FQGTGA. V gave up 4 bases and J gave up 2 bases, with 10 bases separating them. The CDR3 loop is CASSSTGNTDTQYF. The CDR3 DNA reads as TGTGCCAGCAGCTCAACCGGAAACACAGATACGCAGTATTTT.

This clonotype has a handful of counts. The chain links TRBV15 to TRBJ2-4; tentatively, D is TRBD2 (5 bases). CDR3 length: 16 residues. Trimming cost V 2 bases and J 2 bases, with 13 bases left between them. Per the germline V gene, CDR1 is LNHNV and CDR2 is YYDKDF (reference sequence). The CDR3 DNA sequence: TGTGCCACCAGCAGACCCGGGGTTTTAACCAAAAACATTCAGTACTTC. Protein sequence: CATSRPGVLTKNIQYF. The full variable domain, completed using reference TRBV15 and TRBJ2-4, is DAMVIQNPRYQVTQFGKPVTLSCSQTLNHNVMYWYQQKSSQAPKLLFHYYDKDFNNEADTPDNFQSRRPNTSFCFLDIRSPGLGDTAMYLCATSRPGVLTKNIQYFGAGTRLSVL.

This clonotype was picked up many times. The chain carries TRBV18 and TRBJ2-1, with unresolved D. Looked up from germline, CDR1 is KGHSH and CDR2 is LQKENI. This CDR3 contains 16 residues. Trimming took 2 bases from V and 5 from J, leaving 16 bases between them. CDR3 in DNA: TGTGCCAGCTCACCATTCAAGGATACGAGGAACAATGAGCAGTTCTTC. This codes for CASSPFKDTRNNEQFF.

The chain recombines TRBV10-3 with TRBJ2-1, with D tentatively TRBD2 (6 bases). The CDR3 runs to 16 residues. V lost 7 bases to trimming and J lost 0 bases, with 16 bases between them. Germline V gene sequence: CDR1 ENHRY, CDR2 SYGVKD. CDR3 protein: CAITSRGSGSYNEQFF. DNA for the CDR3: TGTGCCATCACGAGTCGGGGGTCAGGCTCCTACAATGAGCAGTTCTTC.

This clonotype was seen only a few times. The chain uses TRBV18 and TRBJ2-2; weak D call: TRBD1 (5 bases). The germline V gene encodes CDR1 KGHSH and CDR2 LQKENI. V lost 5 bases and J 2 bases, leaving 9 bases between the germline ends. The CDR3 covers 14 residues. CDR3 region: CASSAQDNTGELFF. The CDR3 DNA reads as TGTGCCAGCTCAGCACAGGATAACACCGGGGAGCTGTTTTTT.

V and J are TRBV27 and TRBJ1-1; 9 nucleotides align to TRBD1. The CDR3 covers 14 residues. CDR1 is MNHEY, CDR2 SMNVEV, per germline (reference sequence). V shed 3 bases, J shed 8 bases, and the junction held 7 bases outside the gene matches. The CDR3 loop is CASSFNRGLGEAFF. The DNA for the CDR3 is TGTGCCAGCAGTTTTAACAGGGGGCTAGGGGAAGCTTTCTTT.

This clonotype was recorded a few times. The rearrangement links TRBV7-9 to TRBJ2-3, with TRBD2 identical over 8 bases. This CDR3 is 14 amino acids long. CDR1 is SEHNR and CDR2 is FQNEAQ in the germline V gene (reference sequence). V shed 5 bases, J shed 4 bases, and the junction held 5 bases outside the gene matches. CDR3 loop: CASSAGLAPDTQYF. CDR3 coding DNA: TGTGCCAGCAGCGCTGGACTAGCACCAGATACGCAGTATTTT.

The genes are TRBV7-9 and TRBJ1-1, with TRBD1 as a possible D gene (6 bases). This CDR3 has 13 amino acids. V lost 5 bases and J lost 3, with 10 bases in between. CDR1 SEHNR and CDR2 FQNEAQ come from the germline V gene (reference sequence). The CDR3: CASSTDRYTEAFF. In DNA, the CDR3 is TGTGCCAGCAGCACCGACAGGTACACTGAAGCTTTCTTT.

The V call is TRBV20-1, the J call TRBJ2-2; 10 bases fit TRBD2. The V gene end was trimmed by 0 bases and the J gene end by 2 bases; junction bases not matched to a gene: 3. There are 16 residues in the CDR3. CDR1 DFQATT and CDR2 SNEGSKA come from the germline V gene (reference sequence). The CDR3 reads CSARDTSGVNTGELFF. The CDR3 nucleotides are TGCAGTGCTAGAGACACTAGCGGGGTTAACACCGGGGAGCTGTTTTTT.

The chain couples TRBV12-3 or TRBV12-4 to TRBJ1-5, with TRBD1 matching 8 bases. V shed 5 bases, J shed 8 bases, and the junction held 8 bases outside the gene matches. The CDR3 spans 14 residues. CDR3 sequence: CASSPGQGFKPQHF. CDR3 in DNA: TGTGCCAGCAGTCCCGGACAGGGTTTCAAGCCCCAGCATTTT.

This clonotype appeared many times. The J gene is TRBJ2-1, the V gene TRBV27, with 9 bases aligning to TRBD1. CDR1 is MNHEY and CDR2 is SMNVEV in the germline V gene (reference sequence). The V gene end was trimmed by 5 bases and the J gene end by 8 bases; junction bases not matched to a gene: 7. This CDR3 spans 14 amino acids. The CDR3 region is CASSLWTGAHEQFF. In DNA, the CDR3 is TGTGCCAGCAGTCTTTGGACAGGGGCGCATGAGCAGTTCTTC.

This chain links TRBV7-8 with TRBJ2-7; unclear D gene. CDR3 length equals 15 residues. CDR1 SGHVS and CDR2 FQNEAQ come from the germline V gene. V lost 3 bases and J 3 bases, leaving 15 bases between the germline ends. For the CDR3, the DNA is TGTGCCAGCAGCTTTAGACCTGACCCTCGCTACGAGCAGTACTTC. This encodes CASSFRPDPRYEQYF.

The chain carries TRBV12-3 or TRBV12-4 and TRBJ2-5; 7 bases are a match to TRBD1. This CDR3 spans 16 amino acids. V lost 7 bases, J lost 0 bases, and 11 bases stayed unmatched. As DNA, the CDR3 is TGTGCCAGCACCCTCTCCGGGACAGAGTACCAAGAGACCCAGTACTTC. Protein: CASTLSGTEYQETQYF.

The J gene is TRBJ1-1, the V gene TRBV6-5, with D tentatively TRBD1 (5 bases). Between the trimmed V and J ends, which lost 2 bases and 1 base, there was a span of 8 bases. Germline values: CDR1 MNHEY, CDR2 SVGAGI. CDR3 length: 14 amino acids. CDR3 sequence (DNA): TGTGCCAGCAGTTACCGGCAGGGGAACACTGAAGCTTTCTTT. As protein: CASSYRQGNTEAFF.